The present T cell receptor (beta chain) was sequenced within a study of CD8+CD57+ T cells in acquired aplastic anemia. For the study at large: Sorted cells (CD4+ and CD8+) yielded DNA amounts that averaged about 2.9 ug.

In this sample, this clonotype turned up many times. For sequencing, patients were chosen who had shown expansion of CD8+CD57+ cells by flow cytometry. Profiles of TCR beta VDJ and CDR3 were generated from a genomic DNA template. TCRdb re-called the reads with MiXCR, one entry per CDR3 protein. Among around 430,000 distinct CDR3 sequences listed, around 30% were seen once. This receptor was obtained from a human donor with aplastic anemia. Material for sequencing was sorted CD4+, CD8+, or CD8+CD57+ T cells (not recorded which) from PBMCs.

The CDR3 DNA follows: TGTGCCAGTAGTATAGATAGGGCCTCTAATTCACCCCTCCACTTT. The encoded protein is CASSIDRASNSPLHF. The V gene is TRBV19, the J gene TRBJ1-6; D is unclear. This CDR3 is 15 amino acids long. Germline-derived CDR1 and CDR2 are LNHDA and SQIVND (reference sequence). Trimming left V 0 bases short and J 6 bases short, with 9 bases between.